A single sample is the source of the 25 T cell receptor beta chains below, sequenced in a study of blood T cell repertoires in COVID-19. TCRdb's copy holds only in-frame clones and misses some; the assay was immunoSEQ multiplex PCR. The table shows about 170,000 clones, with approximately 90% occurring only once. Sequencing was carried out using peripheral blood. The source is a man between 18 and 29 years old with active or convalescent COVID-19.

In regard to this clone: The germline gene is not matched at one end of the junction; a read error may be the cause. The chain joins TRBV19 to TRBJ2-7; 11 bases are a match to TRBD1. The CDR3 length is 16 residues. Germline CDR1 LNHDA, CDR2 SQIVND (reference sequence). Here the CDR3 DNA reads TGTGCCAGTAGTATTTTTGGGCGGACAGGGGGCGATCCCATGACATTC. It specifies CASSIFGRTGGDPMTF.

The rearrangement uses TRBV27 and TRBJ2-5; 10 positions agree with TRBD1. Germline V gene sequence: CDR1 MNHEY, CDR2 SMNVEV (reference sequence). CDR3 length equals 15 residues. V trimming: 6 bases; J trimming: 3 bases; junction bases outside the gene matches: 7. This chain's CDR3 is CASSRDGTGEETQYF. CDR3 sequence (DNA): TGTGCCAGCAGCCGGGACGGGACAGGGGAAGAGACCCAGTACTTC.

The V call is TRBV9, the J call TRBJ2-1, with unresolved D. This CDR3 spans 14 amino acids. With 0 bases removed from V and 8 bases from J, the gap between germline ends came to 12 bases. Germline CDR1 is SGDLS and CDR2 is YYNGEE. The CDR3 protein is CASSVGGASDEQFF. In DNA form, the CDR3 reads TGTGCCAGCAGCGTAGGCGGAGCGTCCGATGAGCAGTTCTTC.

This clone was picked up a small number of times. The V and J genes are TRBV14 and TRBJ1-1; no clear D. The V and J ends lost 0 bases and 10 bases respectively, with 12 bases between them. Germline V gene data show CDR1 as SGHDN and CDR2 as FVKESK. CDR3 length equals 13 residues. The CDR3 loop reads CASSQEARMAAFF. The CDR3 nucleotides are TGTGCCAGCAGCCAAGAAGCGAGAATGGCAGCTTTCTTT.

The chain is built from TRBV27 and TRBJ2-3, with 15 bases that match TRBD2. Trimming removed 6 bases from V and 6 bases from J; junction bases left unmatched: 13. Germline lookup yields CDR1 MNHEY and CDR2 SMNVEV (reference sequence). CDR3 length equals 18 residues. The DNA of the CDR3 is TGTGCCAGCAGATTTATGGGACTAGCGGGAGGAATGGGGGATACGCAGTATTTT. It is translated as CASRFMGLAGGMGDTQYF.

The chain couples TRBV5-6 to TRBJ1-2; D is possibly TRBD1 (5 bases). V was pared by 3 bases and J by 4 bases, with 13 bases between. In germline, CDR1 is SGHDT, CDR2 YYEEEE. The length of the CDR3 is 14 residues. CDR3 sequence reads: CASSYLTDGYGYTF. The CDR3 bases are TGTGCCAGCAGCTACTTGACAGATGGCTATGGCTACACCTTC.

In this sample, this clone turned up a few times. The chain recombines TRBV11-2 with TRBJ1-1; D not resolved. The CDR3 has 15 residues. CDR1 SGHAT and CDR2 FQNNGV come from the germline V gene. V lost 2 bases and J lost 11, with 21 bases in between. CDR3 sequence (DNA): TGTGCCAGCAGCTTACTTATCACGAGGGAGTTTGGGGCTTTCTTT. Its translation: CASSLLITREFGAFF.

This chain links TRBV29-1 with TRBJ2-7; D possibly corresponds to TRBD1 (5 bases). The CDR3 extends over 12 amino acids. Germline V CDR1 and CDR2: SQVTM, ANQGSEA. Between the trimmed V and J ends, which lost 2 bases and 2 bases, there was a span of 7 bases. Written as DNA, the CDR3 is TGCAGCGTTGAATTCAGGGCCTACGAGCAGTACTTC. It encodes CSVEFRAYEQYF.

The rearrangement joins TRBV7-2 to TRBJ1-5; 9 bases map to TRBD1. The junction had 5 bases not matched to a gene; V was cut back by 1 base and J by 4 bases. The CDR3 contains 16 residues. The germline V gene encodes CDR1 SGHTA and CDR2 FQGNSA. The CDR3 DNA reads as TGTGCCAGCAGCTTAGTCGGACAGGGGACGAATCAGCCCCAGCATTTT. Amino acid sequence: CASSLVGQGTNQPQHF.

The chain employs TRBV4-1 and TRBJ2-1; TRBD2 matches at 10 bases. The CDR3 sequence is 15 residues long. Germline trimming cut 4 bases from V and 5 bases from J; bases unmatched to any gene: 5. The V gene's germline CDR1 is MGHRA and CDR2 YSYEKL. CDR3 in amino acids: CASSLSSGGNNEQFF. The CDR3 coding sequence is TGCGCCAGCAGCCTTTCTAGCGGGGGAAACAATGAGCAGTTCTTC.

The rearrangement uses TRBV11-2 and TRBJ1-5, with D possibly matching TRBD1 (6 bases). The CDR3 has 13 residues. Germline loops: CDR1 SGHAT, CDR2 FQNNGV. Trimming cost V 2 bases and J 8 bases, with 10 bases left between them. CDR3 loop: CASSLQGLEPQHF. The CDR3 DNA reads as TGTGCCAGCAGCTTACAGGGGTTAGAGCCCCAGCATTTT.

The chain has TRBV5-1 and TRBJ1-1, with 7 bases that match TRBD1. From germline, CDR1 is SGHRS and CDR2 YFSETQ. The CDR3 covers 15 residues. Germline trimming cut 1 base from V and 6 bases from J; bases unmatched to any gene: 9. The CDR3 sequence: CASSLSPGGPSEAFF. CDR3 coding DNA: TGCGCCAGCAGCTTGTCTCCAGGGGGGCCCTCTGAAGCTTTCTTT.

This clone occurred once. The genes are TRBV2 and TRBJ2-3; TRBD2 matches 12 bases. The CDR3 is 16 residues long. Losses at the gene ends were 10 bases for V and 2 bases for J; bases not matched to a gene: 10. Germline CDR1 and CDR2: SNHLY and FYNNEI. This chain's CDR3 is CATDNGLAGTTDTQYF. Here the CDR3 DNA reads TGTGCCACCGACAACGGACTAGCGGGGACCACAGATACGCAGTATTTT.

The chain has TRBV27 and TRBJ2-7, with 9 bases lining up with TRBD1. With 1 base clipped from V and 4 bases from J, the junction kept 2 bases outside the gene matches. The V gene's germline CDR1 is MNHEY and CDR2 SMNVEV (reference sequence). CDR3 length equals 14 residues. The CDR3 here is CASSLWDRAYEQYF. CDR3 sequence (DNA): TGTGCCAGCAGTTTATGGGACAGGGCGTACGAGCAGTACTTC.

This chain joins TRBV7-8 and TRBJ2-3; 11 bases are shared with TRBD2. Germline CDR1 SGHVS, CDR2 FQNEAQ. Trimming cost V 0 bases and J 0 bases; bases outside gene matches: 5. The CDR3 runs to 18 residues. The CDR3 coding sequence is TGTGCCAGCAGCTTAGCTACTAGCGGGAGTAGTAGCACAGATACGCAGTATTTT. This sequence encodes CASSLATSGSSSTDTQYF.

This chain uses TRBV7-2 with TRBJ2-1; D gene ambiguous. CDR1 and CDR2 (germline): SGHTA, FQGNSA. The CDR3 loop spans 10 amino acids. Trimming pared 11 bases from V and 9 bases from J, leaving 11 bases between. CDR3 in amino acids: CAGGESEQFF. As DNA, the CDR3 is TGTGCCGGCGGCGAAAGTGAGCAGTTCTTC.

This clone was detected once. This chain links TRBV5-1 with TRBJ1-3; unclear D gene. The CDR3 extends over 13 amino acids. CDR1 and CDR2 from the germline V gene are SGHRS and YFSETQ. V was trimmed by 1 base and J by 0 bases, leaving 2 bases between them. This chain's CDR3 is CASSLHSGNTIYF. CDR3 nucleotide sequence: TGCGCCAGCAGCTTGCACTCTGGAAACACCATATATTTT.

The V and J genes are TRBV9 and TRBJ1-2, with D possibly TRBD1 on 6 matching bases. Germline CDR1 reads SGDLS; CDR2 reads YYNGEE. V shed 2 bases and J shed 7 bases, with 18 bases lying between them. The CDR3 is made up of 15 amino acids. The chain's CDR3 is CASSVDRDKGFGYTF. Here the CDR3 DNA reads TGTGCCAGCAGCGTGGACCGGGACAAAGGTTTTGGCTACACCTTC. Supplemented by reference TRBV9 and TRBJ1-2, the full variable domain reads DSGVTQTPKHLITATGQRVTLRCSPRSGDLSVYWYQQSLDQGLQFLIQYYNGEERAKGNILERFSAQQFPDLHSELNLSSLELGDSALYFCASSVDRDKGFGYTFGSGTRLTVV.

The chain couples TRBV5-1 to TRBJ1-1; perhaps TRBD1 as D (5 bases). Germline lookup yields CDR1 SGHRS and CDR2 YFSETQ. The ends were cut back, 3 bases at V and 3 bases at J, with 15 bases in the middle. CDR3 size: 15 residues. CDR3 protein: CASSSQPGVDTEAFF. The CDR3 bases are TGCGCCAGCAGCTCACAGCCGGGGGTGGACACTGAAGCTTTCTTT.

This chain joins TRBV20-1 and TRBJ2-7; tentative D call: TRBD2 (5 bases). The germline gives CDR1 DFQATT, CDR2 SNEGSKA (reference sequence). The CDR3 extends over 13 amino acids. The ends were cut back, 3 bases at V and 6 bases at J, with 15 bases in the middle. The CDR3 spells CSASPDPGSEQYV. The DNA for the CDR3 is TGCAGTGCTAGTCCGGACCCGGGGAGCGAGCAGTACGTC.

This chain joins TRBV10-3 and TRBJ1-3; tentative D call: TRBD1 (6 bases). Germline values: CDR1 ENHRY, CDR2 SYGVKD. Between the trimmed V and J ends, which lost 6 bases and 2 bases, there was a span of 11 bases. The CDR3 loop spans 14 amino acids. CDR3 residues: CAISQTGPGNTIYF. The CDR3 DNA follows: TGTGCCATCAGCCAAACAGGGCCTGGAAACACCATATATTTT.

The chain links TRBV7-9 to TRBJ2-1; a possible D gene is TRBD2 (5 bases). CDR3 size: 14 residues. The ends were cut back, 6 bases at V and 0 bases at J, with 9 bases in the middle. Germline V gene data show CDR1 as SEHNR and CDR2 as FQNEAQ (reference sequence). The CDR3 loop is CASSGSRSYNEQFF. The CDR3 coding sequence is TGTGCCAGCAGTGGGAGCCGCTCCTACAATGAGCAGTTCTTC.

This CDR3 reads CASSQDTSASTDTQYF. CDR3 bases: TGTGCCAGCAGCCAAGATACTAGCGCTAGCACAGATACGCAGTATTTT. The chain employs TRBV4-2 and TRBJ2-3, with TRBD2 identical over 7 bases. The J segment lost 0 bases and the V segment lost 0 bases, leaving 3 bases of the junction unmatched. Germline lookup yields CDR1 LGHNA and CDR2 YNFKEQ. This CDR3 has 16 amino acids.

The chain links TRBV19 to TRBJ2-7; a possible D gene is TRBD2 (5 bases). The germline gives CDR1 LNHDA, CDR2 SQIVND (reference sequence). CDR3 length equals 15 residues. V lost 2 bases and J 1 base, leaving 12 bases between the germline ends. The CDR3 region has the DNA TGTGCCAGTAGTATAAGTCCGCGCGGGTCCTACGAGCAGTACTTC. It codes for CASSISPRGSYEQYF. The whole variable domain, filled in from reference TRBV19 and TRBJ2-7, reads DGGITQSPKYLFRKEGQNVTLSCEQNLNHDAMYWYRQDPGQGLRLIYYSQIVNDFQKGDIAEGYSVSREKKESFPLTVTSAQKNPTAFYLCASSISPRGSYEQYFGPGTRLTVT.

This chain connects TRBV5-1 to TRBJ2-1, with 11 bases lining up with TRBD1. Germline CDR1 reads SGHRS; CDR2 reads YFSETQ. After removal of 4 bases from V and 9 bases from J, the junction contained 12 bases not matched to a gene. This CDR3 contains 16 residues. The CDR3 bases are TGCGCCAGCAGCACACTTGGACAGGGGGCTGTCTTTGAGCAGTTCTTC. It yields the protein CASSTLGQGAVFEQFF.